Presented here are 22 T cell receptor beta chains from one specimen sequenced in a study of blood T cell repertoires in COVID-19. The assay was immunoSEQ multiplex PCR, and TCRdb's table has in-frame clones only and misses some. This table has approximately 330,000 clones, around 90% appearing once. The sample comprised peripheral blood. All receptors derive from a woman aged 40 to 50 with COVID-19, enrolled during active disease.

The CDR3 DNA follows: TGTGCCAGCAGCCATCCGGGGTCTTCTAATGAAAAACTGTTTTTT. This sequence encodes CASSHPGSSNEKLFF. The J gene is TRBJ1-4, the V gene TRBV14; no clear D gene. Germline values: CDR1 SGHDN, CDR2 FVKESK. Trimming took 3 bases from V and 3 from J, leaving 11 bases between them. There are 15 residues in the CDR3.

J is TRBJ1-1 and V is TRBV27, with TRBD1 identical over 8 bases. The CDR3 is 14 residues long. CDR1 and CDR2 (germline): MNHEY, SMNVEV (reference sequence). V trimming: 5 bases; J trimming: 4 bases; junction bases outside the gene matches: 6. CDR3 DNA: TGTGCCAGCAGTATGACAGGGGCGGTCACTGAAGCTTTCTTT. This gives the protein CASSMTGAVTEAFF.

The CDR3 nucleotides read TGTGCCAGCAGTGTAACAGGGGGACACTACACCGGGGAGCTGTTTTTT. Protein sequence: CASSVTGGHYTGELFF. The chain uses TRBV27 and TRBJ2-2, with 8 nucleotides matching TRBD1. J was trimmed by 3 bases and V by 5 bases; bases with no gene match: 8. CDR1 is MNHEY, CDR2 SMNVEV, per germline (reference sequence). The CDR3 spans 16 residues.

V and J are TRBV5-1 and TRBJ2-7; D is perhaps TRBD2 (6 bases). Germline assignment: CDR1 SGHRS and CDR2 YFSETQ. The CDR3 has 16 amino acids. Trimming removed 4 bases at V and 4 bases at J, with 21 bases between. In DNA form, the CDR3 reads TGCGCCAGCAGCCAAACGCAGGCGGGACCTAAGTACGAGCAGTACTTC. This codes for CASSQTQAGPKYEQYF.

The chain employs TRBV7-3 and TRBJ1-1, with 8 nucleotides matching TRBD1. V trimming: 0 bases; J trimming: 5 bases; junction bases outside the gene matches: 8. Germline V lookup: CDR1 SGHTA, CDR2 FQGTGA. This CDR3 spans 16 amino acids. CDR3 residues: CASSLTGDRFTTEAFF. Here the CDR3 DNA reads TGTGCCAGCAGCTTAACAGGGGACAGGTTTACAACTGAAGCTTTCTTT.

The chain recombines TRBV28 with TRBJ2-7; D perhaps matches TRBD2 (6 bases). Germline V gene data show CDR1 as MDHEN and CDR2 as SYDVKM. The CDR3 is 13 amino acids. V shed 3 bases and J shed 2 bases, with 8 bases lying between them. The CDR3 loop is CASSFGGTYEQYF. In nucleotides, the CDR3 is TGTGCCAGCAGTTTCGGGGGTACCTACGAGCAGTACTTC.

This clone was detected only a few times. The V call is TRBV4-1, the J call TRBJ1-2; 7 bases align to TRBD1. V was pared by 4 bases and J by 0 bases, with 8 bases of the junction left unmatched. CDR3 length: 16 residues. In germline, CDR1 is MGHRA, CDR2 YSYEKL. The CDR3 bases are TGCGCCAGCAGCCGGAGGGGGGACAGTCCTAACTATGGCTACACCTTC. Protein product: CASSRRGDSPNYGYTF.

The chain employs TRBV11-2 and TRBJ2-5; 12 bases fit TRBD2. The length of the CDR3 is 16 residues. J was trimmed by 1 base and V by 1 base; bases with no gene match: 1. Germline V gene data show CDR1 as SGHAT and CDR2 as FQNNGV. In DNA form, the CDR3 reads TGTGCCAGCAGCTTAGGGACTAGCGGGGTCCAAGAGACCCAGTACTTC. Protein product: CASSLGTSGVQETQYF.

The V gene is TRBV19, the J gene TRBJ2-7; D remains ambiguous. Germline lookup yields CDR1 LNHDA and CDR2 SQIVND (reference sequence). Trimming left V 1 base short and J 3 bases short, with 13 bases between. The length of the CDR3 is 15 residues. The CDR3 sequence is CASSIVGRNFYEQYF. CDR3 in DNA: TGTGCCAGTAGTATAGTGGGCAGAAACTTCTACGAGCAGTACTTC.

The rearrangement uses TRBV15 and TRBJ2-7; D uncertain. Germline V gene lookup returns CDR1 LNHNV and CDR2 YYDKDF (reference sequence). The CDR3 runs 14 residues. Trimming shortened V by 0 bases and J by 6 bases, and 12 bases separated the two germline ends. In nucleotides, the CDR3 is TGTGCCACCAGCAGAGATCTTCGCGGTTCCGAGCAGTACTTC. Amino acid sequence: CATSRDLRGSEQYF.

Only one count was recorded for this clone. The gene calls are TRBV15 and TRBJ1-6; 8 nucleotides match TRBD1. Trimming cost V 1 base and J 11 bases; bases outside gene matches: 10. This CDR3 region has 16 residues. Germline-derived CDR1 and CDR2 are LNHNV and YYDKDF (reference sequence). This CDR3 reads CATSRVSTGVGAPLHF. As DNA, the CDR3 is TGTGCCACCAGCAGAGTGTCGACAGGGGTAGGGGCACCCCTCCACTTT.

The J gene is TRBJ2-7, the V gene TRBV6-5, with D possibly matching TRBD2 (7 bases). The CDR3 length is 13 residues. V lost 6 bases and J lost 4, with 13 bases in between. The germline V gene has CDR1 MNHEY and CDR2 SVGAGI. The CDR3 nucleotides read TGTGCCAGCAGGGAGGGGGGGCTATACGAGCAGTACTTC. This codes for CASREGGLYEQYF.

The count of this clone is one. The rearrangement links TRBV5-4 to TRBJ1-3; tentatively, D is TRBD1 (6 bases). Germline V CDR1 and CDR2: SGHNT, YYREEE (reference sequence). CDR3 length equals 16 residues. V lost 4 bases to trimming and J lost 0 bases, with 14 bases between them. The CDR3 loop is CASSEGGVVSGNTIYF. The CDR3 DNA reads TGTGCCAGCAGCGAGGGGGGGGTTGTCTCTGGAAACACCATATATTTT.

This sequence joins TRBV28 and TRBJ2-1, with 7 nucleotides matching TRBD1. This CDR3 region has 16 residues. Germline V lookup: CDR1 MDHEN, CDR2 SYDVKM. The ends lost 5 bases at V and 2 bases at J; junction bases unmatched: 9. Here the CDR3 DNA reads TGTGCCAGCAGTCCCCCAGGGGGATTCACCTACAATGAGCAGTTCTTC. Translated, it gives CASSPPGGFTYNEQFF.

The chain combines TRBV15 with TRBJ2-7, with a possible D match to TRBD2 (6 bases). The CDR3 length is 18 residues. V was clipped by 0 bases and J by 5 bases, with 23 bases between them. CDR1 is LNHNV and CDR2 is YYDKDF in the germline V gene (reference sequence). The CDR3 spells CATSREGSGPGREDEQYF. The CDR3 nucleotides read TGTGCCACCAGCAGAGAGGGTTCGGGACCGGGCAGGGAGGACGAGCAGTACTTC.

This clone was detected once. The rearrangement joins TRBV7-8 to TRBJ1-1, with 9 bases matching TRBD1. This CDR3 has 14 residues. Germline values: CDR1 SGHVS, CDR2 FQNEAQ. V shed 1 base, J shed 7 bases, and the junction held 4 bases outside the gene matches. The CDR3 DNA is TGTGCCAGCAGCTTAGGTTACAGGGGGCATGAAGCTTTCTTT. It is translated as CASSLGYRGHEAFF. The full variable domain, its missing parts supplied by reference TRBV7-8 and TRBJ1-1, is GAGVSQSPRYKVAKRGQDVALRCDPISGHVSLFWYQQALGQGPEFLTYFQNEAQLDKSGLPSDRFFAERPEGSVSTLKIQRTQQEDSAVYLCASSLGYRGHEAFFGQGTRLTVV.

V and J are TRBV19 and TRBJ1-5; D call uncertain. V was pared by 3 bases and J by 5 bases, with 5 bases between. CDR3 size: 12 residues. Per the germline V gene, CDR1 is LNHDA and CDR2 is SQIVND (reference sequence). CDR3 coding DNA: TGTGCCAGTAGTATGGCCTATCAGCCCCAGCATTTT. This sequence encodes CASSMAYQPQHF.

The chain combines TRBV6-7 with TRBJ2-7; D may be TRBD1 (5 bases). TRBV6-7 is given ORF status, its function remaining uncertain. The V end was cut by 6 bases, the J end by 1 base, with 10 bases between. The CDR3 has 13 amino acids. The CDR3 loop is CASRSGQSYEQYF. The CDR3 nucleotides read TGTGCCAGCAGATCAGGGCAGTCCTACGAGCAGTACTTC.

V is TRBV6-2 or TRBV6-3 and J is TRBJ1-2; TRBD1 matches 11 bases. J lost 8 bases, V lost 6 bases, and 11 bases had no gene match. Germline values: CDR1 MNHEY, CDR2 SVGEGT. The CDR3 runs 15 residues. The CDR3 coding sequence is TGTGCCAGCAGCTCCCGGACAGGGGGCTCCTCCGGCTACACCTTC. It is translated as CASSSRTGGSSGYTF.

J is TRBJ1-1 and V is TRBV2; D unresolved. The CDR3 is made up of 12 amino acids. Trimming cost V 5 bases and J 4 bases, with 8 bases left between them. From germline, CDR1 is SNHLY and CDR2 FYNNEI. CDR3 nucleotides: TGTGCCAGCAGTACAGAGAGCACTGAAGCTTTCTTT. Translated: CASSTESTEAFF.

This clone was detected a few times. V usage is TRBV27 and J usage is TRBJ1-5; unclear D gene. Per germline, CDR1 MNHEY and CDR2 SMNVEV (reference sequence). The CDR3 has 14 amino acids. With 8 bases removed from V and 0 bases from J, the gap between germline ends came to 11 bases. In DNA, the CDR3 is TGTGCCAGCGGAGAACATAATAGCAATCAGCCCCAGCATTTT. Residues: CASGEHNSNQPQHF.

The V and J genes are TRBV6-2 or TRBV6-3 and TRBJ1-5; TRBD1 matches 9 bases. Looked up from germline, CDR1 is MNHEY and CDR2 is SVGEGT. The CDR3 extends over 15 amino acids. The V and J ends lost 6 bases and 6 bases, in that order; junction bases with no gene match: 9. The CDR3 DNA is TGTGCCAGCAGCTCGGGACAGGGAGAGAGTCAGCCCCAGCATTTT. This sequence encodes CASSSGQGESQPQHF.